This T cell receptor beta chain was retrieved from a study of regulatory T cells in long-lasting Graves disease. Researchers made TCR beta libraries by using iRepertoire HTBI primers and running Arm-PCR on CDR3 regions. TCRdb reprocessed the multiplex PCR reads via MiXCR and lists one record per CDR3 protein. The data show about 540,000 distinct CDR3 sequences, roughly 14% seen once. Details on this clonotype: The junction does not match germline at one end; this may be a read error.

Specified time point: newly diagnosed GD, antithyroid drugs for less than 3 months. The TCR library was made from RNA extracted from PBMCs. The patients were enrolled through endocrinology in Xi'an, China. This same sample was also taken into another study, of T cells in Graves' hyperthyroidism and ophthalmopathy. From that report: The study left out patients who had uncontrolled infection, other autoimmune disease, pregnancy or lactation. Using 13 V-J features, a model discriminated ophthalmopathy from stable hyperthyroidism.

Sequencing was performed on peripheral blood mononuclear cells (PBMCs), taken at new diagnosis, from a patient treated with antithyroid drugs. This sequence was found in a man between 25 and 39 years old with Graves disease.

The CDR3 region has the DNA TGTGCCAGCAGTCCCAACAGCGGGAGGCCCTACAATGAGCAGCTCTTC. It codes for CASSPNSGRPYNEQLF. The genes are TRBV6-2 or TRBV6-3 and TRBJ2-1; 9 bases map to TRBD2. The CDR3 is 16 amino acids. In germline, CDR1 is MNHEY, CDR2 SVGEGT.